What follows are 15 T cell receptor beta chains derived from one specimen sequenced in a study of shared clonotypes between healthy human individuals. As defined, naive CD8 cells were CD45RO-negative and positively selected for CCR7, with terminally differentiated effector memory CD45RA+ cells excluded. Repertoires were generated with immunoSEQ multiplex PCR, while TCRdb's copy carries only in-frame clones and drops some. The sample includes around 1.9 million clones, 90% to 95% of them seen just once. What was sequenced was naive CD8+ T cells from PBMCs. Every receptor here comes from a man in his late teens or twenties in good health. Some clones in this sample may be carry-over from other donors' samples.

About this clone itself: The same CDR3 is also encoded by other DNA sequences in this sample. This sequence joins TRBV9 and TRBJ2-7, with a possible D match to TRBD2 (6 bases). V dropped 0 bases and J dropped 2 bases, with 9 bases sitting between them. Germline V gene data show CDR1 as SGDLS and CDR2 as YYNGEE. This CDR3 has 14 residues. The CDR3 sequence is CASSVGGIPYEQYF. The CDR3, as DNA: TGTGCCAGCAGCGTAGGCGGGATCCCCTACGAGCAGTACTTC.

In regard to this clone: Other DNA sequences from this sample encode an identical CDR3 as well. The chain combines TRBV27 with TRBJ1-2; TRBD1 agrees at 8 bases. This CDR3 comprises 13 residues. With V trimmed by 3 bases and J by 5 bases, 2 bases remained unmatched. Germline loops: CDR1 MNHEY, CDR2 SMNVEV (reference sequence). The CDR3 sequence: CASSFGTGYGYTF. The CDR3 coding sequence is TGTGCCAGCAGTTTTGGGACAGGTTATGGCTACACCTTC.

The chain carries TRBV6-5 and TRBJ2-2; no definite D call. This CDR3 is built from 16 residues. Trimming removed 2 bases at V and 3 bases at J, with 13 bases between. Germline V gene lookup returns CDR1 MNHEY and CDR2 SVGAGI. The CDR3 bases are TGTGCCAGCAGTTACACCTCAGGAATATACACCGGGGAGCTGTTTTTT. Its translation is CASSYTSGIYTGELFF.

V usage is TRBV23-1 and J usage is TRBJ1-2; 10 bases line up with TRBD1. TRBV23-1 is an open reading frame whose function is uncertain. The CDR3 loop spans 15 amino acids. The J segment lost 3 bases and the V segment lost 3 bases, leaving 4 bases of the junction unmatched. The CDR3 spells CASSHPGTGDYGYTF. The DNA for the CDR3 is TGCGCCAGCAGTCATCCCGGGACAGGGGACTATGGCTACACCTTC.

This chain connects TRBV28 to TRBJ2-3; possible D gene TRBD2, 5 bases. V lost 3 bases, J lost 6 bases, and 16 bases lay in between. The germline V gene encodes CDR1 MDHEN and CDR2 SYDVKM. CDR3 length: 15 residues. The CDR3 region has the DNA TGTGCCAGCAGTTTTGAGGACTTTCAGACTGATACGCAGTATTTT. Amino acid sequence: CASSFEDFQTDTQYF.

The chain recombines TRBV10-1 with TRBJ2-1; D possibly uses TRBD1 or TRBD2 (7 bases each). The ends were cut back, 4 bases at V and 5 bases at J, with 39 bases in the middle. The CDR3 has 23 residues. Germline V gene lookup returns CDR1 WNHNN and CDR2 SYGVQD (reference sequence). CDR3 protein: CASSARLRGDRTSGPPGHNEQFF. The CDR3 DNA is TGCGCCAGCAGTGCGAGACTCCGGGGGGACAGAACAAGCGGCCCTCCGGGACACAATGAGCAGTTCTTC.

The chain couples TRBV7-9 to TRBJ2-7; D ambiguous. Trimming pared 8 bases from V and 1 base from J, leaving 9 bases between. CDR1 and CDR2 from the germline V gene are SEHNR and FQNEAQ (reference sequence). This CDR3 comprises 12 residues. CDR3 protein: CASGEASYEQYF. Written as DNA, the CDR3 is TGTGCCAGCGGGGAAGCGTCCTACGAGCAGTACTTC.

This clone was detected once. The chain combines TRBV12-1 with TRBJ1-1. TRBV12-1 is a pseudogene. This CDR3 comprises 15 residues. CDR3 amino acids: CASSNPGPLGTEAFF. CDR3 nucleotide sequence: TGTGCCAGCAGCAACCCGGGACCCCTCGGAACTGAAGCTTTCTTT.

J is TRBJ2-1 and V is TRBV10-3; TRBD2 aligns across 7 bases. J was trimmed by 5 bases and V by 10 bases; bases with no gene match: 11. This CDR3 is 14 amino acids long. Germline assignment: CDR1 ENHRY and CDR2 SYGVKD. The chain's CDR3 is CATMEREVNNEQFF. DNA of the CDR3: TGTGCCACCATGGAACGGGAGGTTAACAATGAGCAGTTCTTC.

The chain employs TRBV7-2 and TRBJ2-1, with TRBD2 identical over 9 bases. The CDR3 spans 15 residues. CDR1 and CDR2 (germline): SGHTA, FQGNSA. Germline trimming cut 7 bases from V and 4 bases from J; bases unmatched to any gene: 8. The CDR3 loop is CASNILAGAYNEQFF. The CDR3 DNA is TGTGCCAGCAACATATTAGCGGGAGCGTACAATGAGCAGTTCTTC.

The CDR3 sequence: CASSSFREKLFF. The CDR3 bases are TGTGCCAGCAGCTCGTTTCGTGAAAAACTGTTTTTT. The chain uses TRBV7-8 and TRBJ1-4, with no clear D. The CDR3 length is 12 residues. Trimming cost V 4 bases and J 7 bases, with 7 bases left between them. CDR1 and CDR2 from the germline V gene are SGHVS and FQNEAQ.

The CDR3 here is CASSYLRSTEAFF. The CDR3 DNA follows: TGTGCCAGCAGTTACCTTAGGAGCACTGAAGCTTTCTTT. The rearrangement joins TRBV6-6 to TRBJ1-1; unclear D gene. V dropped 2 bases and J dropped 4 bases, with 8 bases sitting between them. The CDR3 has 13 residues. The V gene's germline CDR1 is MNHNY and CDR2 SVGAGI (reference sequence).

This clone appeared once. This sequence joins TRBV27 and TRBJ2-1, with no clear D. The germline V gene encodes CDR1 MNHEY and CDR2 SMNVEV (reference sequence). The CDR3 is 15 amino acids. Trimming pared 8 bases from V and 6 bases from J, leaving 20 bases between. This chain's CDR3 is CASGNLGRYSNEQFF. CDR3 in DNA: TGTGCCAGCGGAAATTTAGGGCGCTACTCCAATGAGCAGTTCTTC.

In its sample, this clone was seen once. V usage is TRBV27 and J usage is TRBJ1-1; 9 nucleotides line up with TRBD1. The CDR3 extends over 15 amino acids. V gave up 0 bases and J gave up 5 bases; unmatched junction bases: 4. CDR1 and CDR2 (germline): MNHEY, SMNVEV (reference sequence). CDR3 coding DNA: TGTGCCAGCAGTTTATCGGGGACAGGGAGGACTGAAGCTTTCTTT. It translates to CASSLSGTGRTEAFF.

The chain has TRBV4-2 and TRBJ1-1, with D perhaps TRBD1 (5 bases). The V gene's germline CDR1 is LGHNA and CDR2 YNFKEQ. This CDR3 has 16 residues. The V end was cut by 2 bases, the J end by 0 bases, with 13 bases between. The CDR3 here is CASSQKLTGMNTEAFF. The CDR3 DNA sequence: TGTGCCAGCAGCCAAAAATTAACAGGAATGAACACTGAAGCTTTCTTT.